The rows below give T cell receptor beta chains drawn from one sample of a study of cytomegalovirus exposure and HLA in healthy donors. TCRdb's table, derived via immunoSEQ multiplex PCR, lists solely in-frame clones and lacks some. The sample includes roughly 120,000 clones, 81% of them seen just once. Sequencing was performed on PBMCs. Receptors originate from a woman in her 30s in good health and CMV-seronegative. Each CDR3 is given without its conserved first and last residue.

CDR3 protein: ASSPSPYRVDGTKTTEAF
V gene: TRBV27
J gene: TRBJ1-1

CDR3 protein: ASSESRAGGETQY
V gene: TRBV5-1
J gene: TRBJ2-5

CDR3 protein: ASSPTGGTDTQY
V gene: TRBV7-3
J gene: TRBJ2-3

CDR3 protein: ASRGGADTQY
V gene: TRBV28
J gene: TRBJ2-3

CDR3 protein: ASSRDTFYGYT
V gene: TRBV19
J gene: TRBJ1-2

CDR3 protein: ASSLDGRGHNQPQH
V gene: TRBV5-8
J gene: TRBJ1-5

CDR3 protein: TSSFCFGYGYT
V gene: TRBV1
J gene: TRBJ1-2

CDR3 protein: ASSLGDRGRYEQY
V gene: TRBV28
J gene: TRBJ2-7

CDR3 protein: ASSGTSRYNEQF
V gene: TRBV11-2
J gene: TRBJ2-1

CDR3 protein: ASSPGGVGGDQETQY
V gene: TRBV7-9
J gene: TRBJ2-5

CDR3 protein: ASSLFEGGHEQY
V gene: TRBV27
J gene: TRBJ2-7

CDR3 protein: ASSKAGSQETQY
V gene: TRBV27
J gene: TRBJ2-5

CDR3 protein: ATSRSRDKSETQY
V gene: TRBV15
J gene: TRBJ2-5

CDR3 protein: ASSLVWGQGYEQY
V gene: TRBV7-8
J gene: TRBJ2-7

CDR3 protein: ASSPGQSNYEQY
V gene: TRBV7-9
J gene: TRBJ2-7

CDR3 protein: ATHALKRSPLAF
V gene: TRBV5-1
J gene: TRBJ2-1

CDR3 protein: ASSDPRGRHEQY
V gene: TRBV10-2
J gene: TRBJ2-7

CDR3 protein: AMLGASRNEQF
V gene: TRBV7-9
J gene: TRBJ2-1

CDR3 protein: ASSLGESSSGIVNEQF
V gene: TRBV27
J gene: TRBJ2-1

CDR3 protein: ATKAQNTEAF
V gene: TRBV15
J gene: TRBJ1-1

CDR3 protein: ASGTSVNTGELF
V gene: TRBV4-3
J gene: TRBJ2-2

CDR3 protein: ASSELGTSGGNDNEQF
V gene: TRBV2
J gene: TRBJ2-1

CDR3 protein: ASSQESGSYNEQF
V gene: TRBV4-3
J gene: TRBJ2-1

CDR3 protein: ASSSTGAGEQY
V gene: TRBV7-2
J gene: TRBJ2-7

CDR3 protein: SSGDYEQY
V gene: TRBV20-1
J gene: TRBJ2-7

CDR3 protein: ASSDYLQPQGYEQY
V gene: TRBV28
J gene: TRBJ2-7

CDR3 protein: ASSQVTSGGISYEQY
V gene: TRBV4-3
J gene: TRBJ2-7

CDR3 protein: ASSPGTGTQPQH
V gene: TRBV2
J gene: TRBJ1-5

CDR3 protein: ARSLTGGSEQQREGYEQY
V gene: TRBV5-3
J gene: TRBJ2-7

CDR3 protein: ASSGQGTEAF
V gene: TRBV6-1
J gene: TRBJ1-1

CDR3 protein: ASSQGLAYEQY
V gene: TRBV18
J gene: TRBJ2-7

CDR3 protein: ASSQDRNNQPQH
V gene: TRBV18
J gene: TRBJ1-5

CDR3 protein: ASSQGDRGSDTQY
V gene: TRBV14
J gene: TRBJ2-3

CDR3 protein: ASSYGQGSTDTQY
V gene: TRBV6-5
J gene: TRBJ2-3

CDR3 protein: ASRAGASGRYEQY
V gene: TRBV27
J gene: TRBJ2-7

CDR3 protein: ASSLVSGGLTGELF
V gene: TRBV7-8
J gene: TRBJ2-2

CDR3 protein: AISDGTGPTGELF
V gene: TRBV10-3
J gene: TRBJ2-2

CDR3 protein: ASSLAPGQGNQPQH
V gene: TRBV5-1
J gene: TRBJ1-5

CDR3 protein: AISDLSGPDYNEQF
V gene: TRBV10-3
J gene: TRBJ2-1

CDR3 protein: ASSRGTGSSYEQY
V gene: TRBV4-1
J gene: TRBJ2-7

CDR3 protein: SSSLGTTRTNEKLF
V gene: TRBV7-9
J gene: TRBJ1-4

CDR3 protein: AIQTDTQY
V gene: TRBV10-2
J gene: TRBJ2-3

CDR3 protein: ASSTRDFYEQY
V gene: TRBV5-1
J gene: TRBJ2-7

CDR3 protein: ASSQEGATPGLRNYGYT
V gene: TRBV4-3
J gene: TRBJ1-2

CDR3 protein: ASSKGPLAYEQY
V gene: TRBV21-1
J gene: TRBJ2-7